This T cell receptor (beta chain) was obtained from a study of T cell repertoires in aging, cancer and after chemotherapy. Peripheral blood genomic DNA, not sorted cells or RNA, was the template. TRB rearrangements spanning V, D and J were amplified using mixed TRB-A/B primers. A single record per CDR3 protein comes from TCRdb applying MiXCR to the multiplex PCR reads. The repertoire holds a few thousand distinct CDR3 sequences, more than 20% seen once, with 29% in the top ten. The CDR3 is made up of 15 amino acids. The germline CDR1 and CDR2 sequences are SEHNR and FQNEAQ (reference sequence). Trimming removed 4 bases at V and 4 bases at J, with 16 bases between.

The sample consisted of blood. This chain connects TRBV7-9 to TRBJ1-2; weak D call: TRBD1 (6 bases). The TCR was taken from a human donor in good health. The donor label of this sample is uncertain. Here the CDR3 reads CASSSYRVGIYGYTF. CDR3 DNA sequence: TGTGCCAGCAGCTCCTACAGGGTAGGGATCTATGGCTACACCTTC.